Listed below are T cell receptor beta chains from one sample, sequenced in a study of CD8+ T cells in alopecia areata. Data came from immunoSEQ multiplex PCR; TCRdb stores just in-frame clones and leaves some out. This table has approximately 150,000 clones, 50% to 60% appearing once. The sample comprised CD4+ T cells sorted from blood. These TCRs come from a human donor in good health. Each CDR3 is given with its conserved first and last residue. The D gene is left open where the match is weak. Some rows mark clone size as missing; the rest say once, few, many or name a class of expanded clone.

V	size	J	D	CDR3	DNA
TRBV27	.	TRBJ1-2	TRBD1	CASRPRTGNYGYTF	TGTGCCAGCAGGCCTCGGACAGGGAACTATGGCTACACCTTC
TRBV29-1	.	TRBJ2-1	TRBD1	CSVDVQGASYNEQFF	TGCAGCGTTGACGTTCAGGGGGCCTCCTACAATGAGCAGTTCTTC
TRBV29-1	few	TRBJ2-2	.	CSVGLGNTGELFF	TGCAGCGTTGGGCTAGGGAACACCGGGGAGCTGTTTTTT
TRBV9	once	TRBJ2-5	TRBD1	CASSSGQGATETQYF	TGTGCCAGCAGCTCGGGACAGGGTGCCACAGAGACCCAGTACTTC
TRBV7-8	once	TRBJ2-3	.	CASGGGTLTDTQYF	TGTGCCAGCGGGGGTGGGACCTTGACAGATACGCAGTATTTT
TRBV29-1	few	TRBJ1-1	TRBD1	CSALAGTAEAFF	TGCAGCGCTCTAGCCGGGACAGCGGAAGCTTTCTTT
TRBV7-2	.	TRBJ1-4	.	CASSLALGLELFF	TGTGCCAGCAGCTTAGCACTTGGACTCGAACTGTTTTTT
TRBV5-1	.	TRBJ1-3	.	CASSRGTSGNTIYF	TGCGCCAGCAGTCGCGGGACTTCTGGAAACACCATATATTTT
TRBV5-1	few	TRBJ1-1	.	CASSLVDTEAFF	TGCGCCAGCAGCTTGGTGGACACTGAAGCTTTCTTT
TRBV30	.	TRBJ2-1	.	CAWRSWKRRYNEQFF	TGTGCCTGGAGGTCGTGGAAGCGGCGCTACAATGAGCAGTTCTTC
TRBV29-1	.	TRBJ2-7	TRBD2	CSVAGGRGSYEQYF	TGCAGCGTAGCGGGCGGGAGGGGCTCCTACGAGCAGTACTTC
TRBV6-1	.	TRBJ2-4	.	CASSGGPTPKNIQYF	TGTGCCAGCAGTGGCGGGCCGACACCCAAAAACATTCAGTACTTC
TRBV25-1	.	TRBJ2-5	.	CASRHAGTQYF	TGTGCCAGCAGGCATGCGGGGACCCAGTACTTC
TRBV7-9	once	TRBJ2-7	.	CASSSKLNEQYF	TGTGCCAGCAGCTCCAAGTTGAACGAGCAGTACTTC
TRBV20-1	.	TRBJ1-2	.	CSASHYKGYTF	TGCAGTGCTAGTCACTACAAGGGCTACACCTTC
TRBV30	.	TRBJ1-1	.	CAWSADDRNTEAFF	TGTGCCTGGAGTGCGGACGACCGGAACACTGAAGCTTTCTTT
TRBV2	.	TRBJ2-7	TRBD2	CASSPGLAINYEQYF	TGTGCCAGCAGCCCCGGACTAGCGATAAATTACGAGCAGTACTTC
TRBV4-1	few	TRBJ2-1	.	CASSQVLLWGTSYNEQFF	TGCGCCAGCAGCCAAGTCCTCTTGTGGGGGACCTCCTACAATGAGCAGTTCTTC
TRBV5-1	.	TRBJ2-6	.	CASSYGAHSSGANVLTF	TGCGCCAGCAGCTATGGGGCGCACAGCTCTGGGGCCAACGTCCTGACTTTC
TRBV11-2	.	TRBJ1-1	.	CASRRSGGTEAFF	TGTGCCAGCAGACGCTCCGGGGGCACTGAAGCTTTCTTT
TRBV7-2	.	TRBJ2-7	TRBD2	CASSLGLAGSQDEQYF	TGTGCCAGCAGCTTAGGACTAGCGGGGTCTCAAGACGAGCAGTACTTC
TRBV18	.	TRBJ2-5	.	CASSPEGGETQYF	TGTGCCAGCTCACCAGAGGGTGGGGAGACCCAGTACTTC
TRBV30	few	TRBJ1-5	TRBD1	CAWSPGGGNQPQHF	TGTGCCTGGAGCCCAGGGGGCGGGAATCAGCCCCAGCATTTT
TRBV5-1	.	TRBJ1-1	TRBD1	CASSITGDRGAFF	TGCGCCAGCAGCATCACAGGGGATCGTGGAGCTTTCTTT
TRBV5-1	.	TRBJ2-1	TRBD1	CASYDDRADEQFF	TGCGCCAGCTACGACGACAGGGCTGATGAGCAGTTCTTC
TRBV10-3	.	TRBJ2-1	TRBD1	CAISTPGAGGYHEQFF	TGTGCCATCAGTACTCCCGGGGCAGGGGGCTACCATGAGCAGTTCTTC
TRBV28	.	TRBJ1-1	.	CASSRGQREAFF	TGTGCCAGCAGTCGTGGACAGCGTGAAGCTTTCTTT
TRBV7-8	.	TRBJ2-1	TRBD2	CASRSRELGNEQFF	TGTGCCAGCCGGTCGCGGGAGTTGGGCAATGAGCAGTTCTTC
TRBV2	.	TRBJ1-2	.	CASSGTASTF	TGTGCCAGCAGCGGAACGGCTTCCACCTTC
TRBV7-8	.	TRBJ2-3	.	CASSLGGRADTQYF	TGTGCCAGCAGCTTAGGGGGTCGGGCCGATACGCAGTATTTT
TRBV28	.	TRBJ2-7	.	CASSLGGGRGEQYF	TGTGCCAGCAGTTTAGGAGGGGGCCGCGGAGAGCAGTACTTC
TRBV29-1	few	TRBJ2-2	.	CSVEVSGAGELFF	TGCAGCGTTGAAGTCTCGGGGGCCGGGGAGCTGTTTTTT
TRBV29-1	.	TRBJ2-1	.	CSVVLRRGEQFF	TGCAGCGTTGTCCTTAGGAGGGGTGAGCAGTTCTTC
TRBV18	few	TRBJ2-5	TRBD1	CASSRQGSFQETQYF	TGTGCCAGCTCCCGACAGGGTAGCTTCCAAGAGACCCAGTACTTC
TRBV29-1	.	TRBJ2-2	.	CSVDTGELFF	TGCAGCGTTGATACCGGGGAGCTGTTTTTT
TRBV15	.	TRBJ2-7	TRBD1	CATSRGGQGYEQYF	TGTGCCACCAGCCGAGGAGGACAGGGATACGAGCAGTACTTC
TRBV5-1	few	TRBJ2-5	TRBD2	CASSLLAGGPETQYF	TGCGCCAGCAGCTTACTAGCGGGAGGGCCAGAGACCCAGTACTTC
TRBV29-1	.	TRBJ2-1	.	CSVMDTNNNEQFF	TGCAGCGTCATGGACACTAACAACAATGAGCAGTTCTTC
TRBV5-4	.	TRBJ2-1	.	CASSYSGLEQFF	TGTGCCAGCAGCTACTCAGGACTAGAGCAGTTCTTC
TRBV19	.	TRBJ1-2	TRBD1	CASTGQGASNYGYTF	TGTGCCAGTACGGGACAGGGGGCCTCCAACTATGGCTACACCTTC
TRBV15	.	TRBJ2-2	.	CATSRADSHTGELFF	TGTGCCACCAGCAGAGCCGACTCGCACACCGGGGAGCTGTTTTTT
TRBV29-1	.	TRBJ2-7	.	CSVDKGYEQYF	TGCAGCGTTGATAAGGGCTACGAGCAGTACTTC
TRBV20-1	.	TRBJ2-7	.	CSARDQGEQYF	TGCAGTGCTAGAGATCAAGGGGAGCAGTACTTC
TRBV25-1	.	TRBJ2-2	.	CASSELGVGTGELFF	TGTGCCAGCAGTGAATTAGGGGTAGGGACCGGGGAGCTGTTTTTT
TRBV5-1	.	TRBJ2-1	.	CASSFAGGAEQFF	TGCGCCAGCAGCTTCGCGGGCGGGGCTGAGCAGTTCTTC
TRBV10-3	.	TRBJ2-5	.	CAISDLGGETQYF	TGTGCCATCAGTGATTTAGGGGGTGAGACCCAGTACTTC
TRBV5-6	.	TRBJ2-7	.	CASSFVFGGHYEQYF	TGTGCCAGCAGCTTCGTATTTGGGGGGCACTACGAGCAGTACTTC